The clone carrying this T cell receptor (beta chain) has a count of ten or more. This sample stems from a study of T cells in Graves' hyperthyroidism and ophthalmopathy. Uncontrolled infection, other autoimmune disease, pregnancy and lactation each barred patients from inclusion. On the basis of clinical symptoms, serum thyroxine and TRAb, thyroid ultrasound and orbital computed tomography, diagnoses were made. Using RNA transcripts as the source, TCR beta CDR3 regions were amplified. The TCR CDR3 was amplified in a first-round RT-PCR using the HTBI primer set. TCRdb independently ran MiXCR on the multiplex PCR reads; one entry per CDR3 protein. The sample carries hundreds of thousands of distinct CDR3 sequences, about 13% recorded once. This clonotype was sampled from a woman aged 18-35 years with Graves' hyperthyroidism. The sample consisted of blood.

The CDR3 region has the DNA TGTGCCAGCAGTTTAATCCGGTCTAGCGGGTTCTGGGCCCAGTACTTC. The encoded protein is CASSLIRSSGFWAQYF. V usage is TRBV28 and J usage is TRBJ2-5, with 8 bases aligning to TRBD2. The germline gives CDR1 MDHEN, CDR2 SYDVKM. V lost 2 bases and J lost 9; bases outside the gene matches: 14. The CDR3 covers 16 residues.